This T cell receptor beta chain comes out of a study of T-cell memory formation after mild COVID-19. Points from the study as a whole: The CD4+ clones that contracted clustered mainly within CM and EM, and the CD8+ clones concentrated in EMRA. SARS-CoV-2 specificity was not confirmed for second-wave clones peaking on day 37. Some clones that responded turned up in pre-infection memory, which suggests that cross-reactive memory joined in.

TCR alpha and TCR beta cDNA libraries carrying sample barcodes and UMIs were produced by 5'RACE using constant-segment primers. TCRdb reprocessed the 5' RACE reads with MiXCR, giving one entry per CDR3 protein. The table has 200,000 to 300,000 distinct CDR3 sequences, just over 15% seen once. V lost 2 bases and J lost 5; bases outside the gene matches: 6. CDR1 SGHDT and CDR2 YYEEEE come from the germline V gene. The length of the CDR3 is 14 residues. This clonotype was seen more than once but under ten times. Antigen unknown. The source is an adult woman who had mild COVID-19 (a few samples of this study predate the infection). Cell type and time point are not known. Sequencing was carried out using PBMCs or a T cell subset sorted from them (not recorded which). The rearrangement links TRBV5-6 to TRBJ1-1, with 7 bases aligning to TRBD1. CDR3 loop: CASSFEGARTEAFF. In DNA form, the CDR3 reads TGTGCCAGCAGCTTCGAGGGGGCGAGGACTGAAGCTTTCTTT.